This T cell receptor beta chain was identified in a study of blood T cell repertoires in COVID-19. Looking at the study overall: Whether acute or convalescent, the COVID-19 samples came from the United States, Italy and Spain. Sources were T cells, B-cell-depleted T cells, or PBMCs; the material itself was cDNA or gDNA.

Germline CDR1 reads LNHDA; CDR2 reads SQIVND (reference sequence). The V and J ends lost 6 bases and 4 bases, in that order; junction bases with no gene match: 5. This CDR3 comprises 14 residues. How the authors handled the data: Nucleated cell counts were estimated from reference gene primer amplification. Profiling relied on immunoSEQ multiplex PCR, and the TCRdb table lists in-frame clones only, not all of them. V and J calls plus clone size are reproduced from that table; the DNA served to infer D and trimming. This table has 200,000 to 250,000 clones, under 90% appearing once. This receptor was taken from a woman aged 80 or over with acute or convalescent COVID-19. The sequenced sample consisted of peripheral blood. The chain is built from TRBV19 and TRBJ1-2, with 10 positions matching TRBD1. CDR3: CASSLGQGSYGYTF. CDR3 nucleotides: TGTGCCAGTAGCCTGGGACAGGGGAGCTATGGCTACACCTTC.